One sample yielded the 27 T cell receptor beta chains listed below, sequenced in a study of T cell responses to AZD1222 COVID-19 vaccine. TCRdb's table, derived via immunoSEQ multiplex PCR, lists solely in-frame clones and lacks some. The table lists over 150,000 clones, 85% to 90% of them singletons. Sample: peripheral blood, taken on day 0 of AZD1222 vaccination. These receptors all stem from an adult in good health.

By its share, this clone is large. This chain links TRBV7-2 with TRBJ1-4; tentative D call: TRBD1 (5 bases). Trimming cost V 3 bases and J 7 bases, with 12 bases left between them. From germline, CDR1 is SGHTA and CDR2 FQGNSA. The CDR3 extends over 14 amino acids. CDR3 residues: CASSLGEGVEKLFF. The CDR3 region has the DNA TGTGCCAGCAGCTTGGGGGAGGGAGTTGAAAAACTGTTTTTT.

This chain connects TRBV5-1 to TRBJ2-2; 7 bases line up with TRBD1. The germline CDR1 and CDR2 sequences are SGHRS and YFSETQ. This CDR3 region has 15 residues. Trimming took 4 bases from V and 1 from J; bases not matched to a gene: 4. The DNA of the CDR3 is TGCGCCAGCAGCGCACAGGGGCAGAACACCGGGGAGCTGTTTTTT. Translating it yields CASSAQGQNTGELFF.

The chain has TRBV6-1 and TRBJ1-2; 10 bases are a match to TRBD1. The length of the CDR3 is 15 residues. Per germline, CDR1 MNHNS and CDR2 SASEGT. J gave up 4 bases and V 1 base, and 3 bases lay outside the gene matches. In DNA form, the CDR3 reads TGTGCCAGCAGTGAAGAGACAGGGGGCACCTATGGCTACACCTTC. It yields the protein CASSEETGGTYGYTF.

The CDR3, as DNA: TGCGCCAGCAGCCGTAACGGACAGGGGGATTCGGCTTTCTTT. It yields the protein CASSRNGQGDSAFF. This chain joins TRBV5-1 and TRBJ1-1; TRBD1 aligns across 10 bases. The length of the CDR3 is 14 residues. Looked up from germline, CDR1 is SGHRS and CDR2 is YFSETQ. V shed 4 bases, J shed 11 bases, and the junction held 11 bases outside the gene matches.

This chain connects TRBV7-2 to TRBJ2-3; maybe TRBD1 (6 bases). There are 14 residues in the CDR3. V lost 2 bases and J 0 bases, leaving 6 bases between the germline ends. Germline CDR1 is SGHTA and CDR2 is FQGNSA. Here the CDR3 reads CASSLQGSTDTQYF. CDR3 nucleotide sequence: TGTGCCAGCAGCTTACAGGGGAGCACAGATACGCAGTATTTT.

The V gene is TRBV19, the J gene TRBJ1-2; D is uncertain. The ends were cut back, 4 bases at V and 8 bases at J, with 17 bases in the middle. Germline loops: CDR1 LNHDA, CDR2 SQIVND (reference sequence). This CDR3 region has 14 residues. CDR3: CASSRWTQSLGYTF. The CDR3 coding sequence is TGTGCCAGTAGTAGGTGGACCCAATCTTTGGGCTACACCTTC.

The V call is TRBV9, the J call TRBJ2-3, with D perhaps TRBD2 (6 bases). Between the trimmed V and J ends, which lost 0 bases and 0 bases, there was a span of 14 bases. The CDR3 length is 17 residues. Germline CDR1 reads SGDLS; CDR2 reads YYNGEE. CDR3 sequence: CASSVAISGASTDTQYF. The CDR3 DNA is TGTGCCAGCAGCGTAGCGATTAGCGGAGCTAGCACAGATACGCAGTATTTT. Variable domain in full (rest from reference TRBV9 and TRBJ2-3): DSGVTQTPKHLITATGQRVTLRCSPRSGDLSVYWYQQSLDQGLQFLIQYYNGEERAKGNILERFSAQQFPDLHSELNLSSLELGDSALYFCASSVAISGASTDTQYFGPGTRLTVL.

J is TRBJ2-5 and V is TRBV5-5, with 7 bases that match TRBD1. The CDR3 has 14 residues. Germline assignment: CDR1 SGHKS and CDR2 YYEKEE (reference sequence). V lost 4 bases, J lost 1 base, and 4 bases stayed unmatched. The CDR3 sequence: CASSTWTGQETQYF. CDR3 bases: TGTGCCAGCAGCACGTGGACAGGCCAAGAGACCCAGTACTTC.

This sequence joins TRBV11-2 and TRBJ2-7, with 7 bases that match TRBD1. With V trimmed by 5 bases and J by 2 bases, 6 bases remained unmatched. Germline assignment: CDR1 SGHAT and CDR2 FQNNGV. The CDR3 loop spans 14 amino acids. CDR3 in DNA: TGTGCCAGCAGCATCACGGGACAGACCTACGAGCAGTACTTC. Its protein product is CASSITGQTYEQYF. Filled out from reference TRBV11-2 and TRBJ2-7, the complete variable domain reads EAGVAQSPRYKIIEKRQSVAFWCNPISGHATLYWYQQILGQGPKLLIQFQNNGVVDDSQLPKDRFSAERLKGVDSTLKIQPAKLEDSAVYLCASSITGQTYEQYFGPGTRLTVT.

This clone was detected many times. The CDR3 is CASSQEWGGAYEQYF. CDR3 in DNA: TGCGCCAGCAGCCAAGAATGGGGTGGGGCGTACGAGCAGTACTTC. The chain employs TRBV4-1 and TRBJ2-7; possibly TRBD1 for D (5 bases). The CDR3 runs 15 residues. From germline, CDR1 is MGHRA and CDR2 YSYEKL. Deletions cut 0 bases from V and 4 bases from J, with 13 bases between.

The chain joins TRBV28 to TRBJ2-3, with 9 bases that match TRBD1. V lost 4 bases, J lost 2 bases, and 4 bases stayed unmatched. The V gene's germline CDR1 is MDHEN and CDR2 SYDVKM. There are 15 residues in the CDR3. The CDR3, as DNA: TGTGCCAGCAGTTCGGGACAGGGCCACACAGATACGCAGTATTTT. It translates to CASSSGQGHTDTQYF.

The chain joins TRBV27 to TRBJ2-7; D call uncertain. The CDR3 is made up of 13 amino acids. Per germline, CDR1 MNHEY and CDR2 SMNVEV (reference sequence). V was trimmed by 3 bases and J by 0 bases, leaving 6 bases between them. The DNA for the CDR3 is TGTGCCAGCAGTTTGCCTAACTCCTACGAGCAGTACTTC. Its protein is CASSLPNSYEQYF.

The chain links TRBV7-9 to TRBJ1-5; no clear D gene. The CDR3 contains 16 residues. The V end lost 2 bases, the J end lost 0 bases, and 11 bases lay between the germline ends. Germline CDR1 and CDR2: SEHNR and FQNEAQ (reference sequence). The CDR3 region is CASSLRTGDSNQPQHF. CDR3 bases: TGTGCCAGCAGCTTACGGACGGGCGATAGCAATCAGCCCCAGCATTTT.

The rearrangement links TRBV4-3 to TRBJ2-7, with D tentatively TRBD1 (8 bases). This CDR3 contains 18 residues. The germline gives CDR1 LGHNA, CDR2 YSLEER. Trimming pared 4 bases from V and 2 bases from J, leaving 24 bases between. CDR3 nucleotide sequence: TGCGCCAGCAGCCGAATGGGGGGGGCGGACAGGGTGGCCTACGAGCAGTACTTC. It is translated as CASSRMGGADRVAYEQYF.

The chain recombines TRBV19 with TRBJ1-4, with D uncertain. The CDR3 is 13 amino acids. V was trimmed by 4 bases and J by 8 bases, leaving 11 bases between them. Germline V gene sequence: CDR1 LNHDA, CDR2 SQIVND (reference sequence). The CDR3: CASSRREGEKLFF. CDR3 sequence (DNA): TGTGCCAGTAGTAGGCGGGAAGGCGAAAAACTGTTTTTT.

This clone turned up a few times. V and J are TRBV2 and TRBJ1-3; TRBD1 might be the D (6 bases). Trimming pared 1 base from V and 0 bases from J, leaving 10 bases between. Germline loops: CDR1 SNHLY, CDR2 FYNNEI. This CDR3 has 16 amino acids. This CDR3 reads CASSEGTANSGNTIYF. CDR3 sequence (DNA): TGTGCCAGCAGTGAAGGGACAGCCAACTCTGGAAACACCATATATTTT.

The J gene is TRBJ1-1, the V gene TRBV12-2. TRBV12-2 represents a pseudogene. The CDR3 contains 13 residues. The CDR3 region has the DNA TGTGCAAGTCGGGACGGAATGAACACTGAAGCTTTCTTT. Amino acids: CASRDGMNTEAFF.

V and J are TRBV4-1 and TRBJ1-5; 9 nucleotides match TRBD1. CDR3 size: 17 residues. Trimming cost V 1 base and J 6 bases; bases outside gene matches: 10. Per germline, CDR1 MGHRA and CDR2 YSYEKL. The CDR3 sequence is CASSQGVLQGAGQPQHF. CDR3 nucleotides: TGCGCCAGCAGCCAAGGAGTCTTACAGGGGGCAGGTCAGCCCCAGCATTTT.

The chain carries TRBV9 and TRBJ2-1; TRBD2 agrees at 8 bases. Germline V CDR1 and CDR2: SGDLS, YYNGEE. The CDR3 covers 20 residues. The J segment lost 0 bases and the V segment lost 0 bases, leaving 14 bases of the junction unmatched. CDR3: CASSVVGGNAGGSSYNEQFF. In DNA, the CDR3 is TGTGCCAGCAGCGTAGTCGGCGGGAACGCGGGGGGCAGCTCCTACAATGAGCAGTTCTTC.

The chain employs TRBV3-1 (or the pseudogene TRBV3-2) and TRBJ1-5; 8 bases map to TRBD1. This CDR3 contains 15 residues. Unmatched junction bases numbered 3, after V lost 1 base and J lost 4 bases. Per the germline V gene, CDR1 is LGHDT and CDR2 is YNNKEL (reference sequence). CDR3 sequence (DNA): TGTGCCAGCAGCCAAGGTAGACAGGGGAATCAGCCCCAGCATTTT. The encoded protein is CASSQGRQGNQPQHF.

J is TRBJ1-4 and V is TRBV7-6; D gene uncertain. The CDR3 is 15 residues long. Trimming took off 3 bases at V and 0 bases at J, with 8 bases between the two ends. Germline V gene data show CDR1 as SGHVS and CDR2 as FNYEAQ. CDR3 sequence: CASSFSLATNEKLFF. The DNA for the CDR3 is TGTGCCAGCAGCTTCTCCCTTGCAACTAATGAAAAACTGTTTTTT.

V usage is TRBV28 and J usage is TRBJ1-3; D gene ambiguous. Germline-derived CDR1 and CDR2 are MDHEN and SYDVKM. This CDR3 comprises 15 residues. The V gene lost 5 bases and the J gene lost 0 bases, with 11 bases spanning the gap. In DNA, the CDR3 is TGTGCCAGCAGTGCGGTGAGGGTCTCTGGAAACACCATATATTTT. This sequence encodes CASSAVRVSGNTIYF.

The chain couples TRBV11-3 to TRBJ2-1; D gene uncertain. There are 13 residues in the CDR3. Between the trimmed V and J ends, which lost 0 bases and 6 bases, there was a span of 6 bases. From germline, CDR1 is SGHNT and CDR2 YENEEA. CDR3 region: CASSLDRANEQFF. The CDR3 DNA sequence: TGTGCCAGCAGCTTAGATCGAGCCAATGAGCAGTTCTTC.

The CDR3 reads CASSTTRDPTDTQYF. CDR3 sequence (DNA): TGTGCCAGCAGTACGACTAGAGATCCCACAGATACGCAGTATTTT. This chain joins TRBV6-5 and TRBJ2-3; a weak D match, TRBD2 (6 bases). V was shortened by 5 bases and J by 2 bases, with 14 bases between the two germline ends. Germline V lookup: CDR1 MNHEY, CDR2 SVGAGI. CDR3 length: 15 residues.

This chain uses TRBV5-6 with TRBJ2-5; 8 bases map to TRBD1. Germline-derived CDR1 and CDR2 are SGHDT and YYEEEE. Trimming removed 1 base from V and 1 base from J; junction bases left unmatched: 6. The CDR3 spans 16 residues. CDR3 DNA: TGTGCCAGCAGCTTGCAGGGGGCAACCCTCCAAGAGACCCAGTACTTC. It specifies CASSLQGATLQETQYF.

The count of this clone is one. The rearrangement uses TRBV24-1 and TRBJ1-6, with 10 nucleotides matching TRBD1. This CDR3 spans 15 amino acids. Trimming cost V 8 bases and J 8 bases; bases outside gene matches: 8. Looked up from germline, CDR1 is KGHDR and CDR2 is SFDVKD. In DNA, the CDR3 is TGTGCCACCACCTCCCCGGACAGGGGGGATTCACCCCTCCACTTT. This gives the protein CATTSPDRGDSPLHF.

This clone was seen only a few times. The chain's CDR3 is CAWSRGYDNTGELFF. The DNA of the CDR3 is TGTGCCTGGAGTAGGGGTTATGATAACACCGGGGAGCTGTTTTTT. The chain uses TRBV30 and TRBJ2-2; tentative D call: TRBD1 (5 bases). Trimming took 2 bases from V and 2 from J, leaving 12 bases between them. The CDR3 totals 15 residues. CDR1 GTSNPN and CDR2 SVGIG come from the germline V gene (reference sequence).